This entry describes one T cell receptor (beta chain). Patients at the Seattle site were enrolled during active infection and followed longitudinally. This entry is derived from a study of blood T cell repertoires in COVID-19. Looking at the study overall: The United States, Italy and Spain provided the acute and convalescent COVID-19 samples. PBMCs, B-cell-depleted T cells, or T cells provided the cDNA or gDNA that made up the material.

Original processing notes: Amplifying reference gene primers gave estimates of nucleated cell counts. Profiling relied on immunoSEQ multiplex PCR, and the TCRdb table lists in-frame clones only, not all of them. V and J calls and clone size come straight from that table; D and trimming were deduced from the DNA. The sample has over 200,000 clones, roughly 92% seen once. This CDR3 is 13 amino acids long. J lost 8 bases, V lost 5 bases, and 6 bases had no gene match. Per the germline V gene, CDR1 is MNHEY and CDR2 is SMNVEV (reference sequence). Source material: peripheral blood. The V gene is TRBV27, the J gene TRBJ1-3, with 7 positions matching TRBD1. The clonotype comes from a man aged 55 to 70 with COVID-19, enrolled during active disease. CDR3: CASSRAGGHTIYF. The CDR3 DNA is TGTGCCAGCAGTCGGGCAGGGGGACACACCATATATTTT.